The entry that follows covers one T cell receptor beta chain sequence. The data are from a study of cytomegalovirus exposure and HLA in healthy donors. The PCR contained 60 Vbeta and 13 Jbeta primers. Assay: immunoSEQ multiplex PCR; the TCRdb copy retains only in-frame clones and omits some. The profile shows about 140,000 clones, approximately 82% of them singletons. The CDR3 contains 14 residues. Germline-derived CDR1 and CDR2 are GTSNPN and SVGIG (reference sequence). Trimming took off 5 bases at V and 7 bases at J, with 21 bases between the two ends. The J gene is TRBJ2-7, the V gene TRBV30, with a weak D call TRBD2 (5 bases). The specimen was PBMCs. This clonotype was sampled from a man in his forties in good health and CMV-seronegative. DNA of the CDR3: TGTGCCTGGGCCCCAGGACTTGGGGAAGGTGAGCAGTACTTC. Protein product: CAWAPGLGEGEQYF.